The 4 T cell receptor beta chains given below trace back to one sample, sequenced in a study of T-cell memory formation after mild COVID-19. A single record per CDR3 protein comes from TCRdb applying MiXCR to the 5' RACE reads. In the table there are more than 350,000 distinct CDR3 sequences, roughly 15% of which are singletons. Sample: PBMCs or a T cell subset sorted from them (not recorded which). Receptors originate from a man aged 18 to 30 who had mild COVID-19 (a few samples of this study predate the infection). Cell type and time point are not known.

In this sample, this clonotype turned up a few times. The chain couples TRBV9 to TRBJ2-2; TRBD2 agrees at 8 bases. The CDR3 is made up of 17 amino acids. Germline CDR1 SGDLS, CDR2 YYNGEE. The V gene end was trimmed by 4 bases and the J gene end by 8 bases; junction bases not matched to a gene: 16. This chain's CDR3 is CASSPRSPGLGVGELFF. Here the CDR3 DNA reads TGTGCCAGCAGCCCGAGAAGCCCGGGACTAGGGGTTGGGGAGCTGTTTTTT.

The rearrangement uses TRBV5-1 and TRBJ2-7; perhaps TRBD1 as D (6 bases). The germline gives CDR1 SGHRS, CDR2 YFSETQ. The CDR3 is 14 amino acids. The V end was cut by 4 bases, the J end by 1 base, with 12 bases between. CDR3 region: CASSLTRGSYEQYF. CDR3 DNA sequence: TGCGCCAGCAGCCTCACCAGGGGTTCCTACGAGCAGTACTTC. The full variable domain, in which reference TRBV5-1 and TRBJ2-7 provide the parts outside the CDR3, is KAGVTQTPRYLIKTRGQQVTLSCSPISGHRSVSWYQQTPGQGLQFLFEYFSETQRNKGNFPGRFSGRQFSNSRSEMNVSTLELGDSALYLCASSLTRGSYEQYFGPGTRLTVT.

The chain joins TRBV12-3 or TRBV12-4 to TRBJ2-5, with D possibly matching TRBD1 (5 bases). Trimming left V 3 bases short and J 2 bases short, with 10 bases between. CDR3 length: 14 residues. The CDR3 here is CASSLTVIQETQYF. The DNA for the CDR3 is TGTGCCAGCAGTTTGACAGTAATTCAAGAGACCCAGTACTTC.

There are a few counts of this clonotype. The chain joins TRBV20-1 to TRBJ2-5; D remains unclear. The germline CDR1 and CDR2 sequences are DFQATT and SNEGSKA (reference sequence). V lost 6 bases and J 4 bases, leaving 18 bases between the germline ends. The CDR3 consists of 14 residues. The CDR3 region is CSATDTGGRETQYF. CDR3 DNA: TGCAGTGCCACTGACACGGGCGGCCGAGAGACCCAGTACTTC.